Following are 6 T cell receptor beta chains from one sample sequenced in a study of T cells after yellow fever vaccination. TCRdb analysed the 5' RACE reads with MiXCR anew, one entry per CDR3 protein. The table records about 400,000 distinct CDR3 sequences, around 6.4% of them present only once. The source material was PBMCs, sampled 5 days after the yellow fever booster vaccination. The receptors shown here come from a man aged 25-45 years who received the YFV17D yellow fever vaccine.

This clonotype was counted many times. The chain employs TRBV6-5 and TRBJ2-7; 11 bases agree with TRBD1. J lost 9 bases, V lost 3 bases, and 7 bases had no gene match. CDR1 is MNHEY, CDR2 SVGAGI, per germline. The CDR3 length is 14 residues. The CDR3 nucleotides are TGTGCCAGCAGTTATGGGACAGGGGGATTGGGGCAGTACTTC. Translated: CASSYGTGGLGQYF.

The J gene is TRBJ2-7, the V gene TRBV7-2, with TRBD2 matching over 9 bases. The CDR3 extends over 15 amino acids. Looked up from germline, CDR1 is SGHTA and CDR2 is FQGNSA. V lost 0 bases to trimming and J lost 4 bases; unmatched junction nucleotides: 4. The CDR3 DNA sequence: TGTGCCAGCAGCTTAGCGGCGGGAGGGCAGTACGAGCAGTACTTC. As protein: CASSLAAGGQYEQYF.

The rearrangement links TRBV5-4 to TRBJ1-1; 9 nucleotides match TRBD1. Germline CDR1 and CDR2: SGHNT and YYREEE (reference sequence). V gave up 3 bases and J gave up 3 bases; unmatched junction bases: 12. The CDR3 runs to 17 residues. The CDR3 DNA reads TGTGCCAGCAGCTCAACCTACGACAGGGGGATTGACACTGAAGCTTTCTTT. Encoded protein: CASSSTYDRGIDTEAFF.

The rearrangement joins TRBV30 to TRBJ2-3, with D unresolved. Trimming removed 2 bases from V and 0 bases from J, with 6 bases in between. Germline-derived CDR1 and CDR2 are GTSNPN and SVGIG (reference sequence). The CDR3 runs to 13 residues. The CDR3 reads CAWSSASTDTQYF. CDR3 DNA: TGTGCCTGGAGTTCTGCGAGCACAGATACGCAGTATTTT. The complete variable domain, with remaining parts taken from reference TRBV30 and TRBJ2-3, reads SQTIHQWPATLVQPVGSPLSLECTVEGTSNPNLYWYRQAAGRGLQLLFYSVGIGQISSEVPQNLSASRPQDRQFILSSKKLLLSDSGFYLCAWSSASTDTQYFGPGTRLTVL.

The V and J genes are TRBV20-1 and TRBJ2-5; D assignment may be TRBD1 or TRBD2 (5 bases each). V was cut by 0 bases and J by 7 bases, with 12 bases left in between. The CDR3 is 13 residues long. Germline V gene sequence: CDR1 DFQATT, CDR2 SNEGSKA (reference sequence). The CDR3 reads CSARDPGAGTQYF. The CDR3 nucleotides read TGCAGTGCTAGAGATCCCGGGGCGGGGACCCAGTACTTC.

CDR3 bases: TGTGCCTGCGGCGGTACCTACGAGCAGTACTTC. This encodes CACGGTYEQYF. This chain joins TRBV30 and TRBJ2-7, with unresolved D. CDR1 is GTSNPN, CDR2 SVGIG, per germline (reference sequence). Trimming removed 6 bases from V and 2 bases from J, with 8 bases in between. The CDR3 extends over 11 amino acids.